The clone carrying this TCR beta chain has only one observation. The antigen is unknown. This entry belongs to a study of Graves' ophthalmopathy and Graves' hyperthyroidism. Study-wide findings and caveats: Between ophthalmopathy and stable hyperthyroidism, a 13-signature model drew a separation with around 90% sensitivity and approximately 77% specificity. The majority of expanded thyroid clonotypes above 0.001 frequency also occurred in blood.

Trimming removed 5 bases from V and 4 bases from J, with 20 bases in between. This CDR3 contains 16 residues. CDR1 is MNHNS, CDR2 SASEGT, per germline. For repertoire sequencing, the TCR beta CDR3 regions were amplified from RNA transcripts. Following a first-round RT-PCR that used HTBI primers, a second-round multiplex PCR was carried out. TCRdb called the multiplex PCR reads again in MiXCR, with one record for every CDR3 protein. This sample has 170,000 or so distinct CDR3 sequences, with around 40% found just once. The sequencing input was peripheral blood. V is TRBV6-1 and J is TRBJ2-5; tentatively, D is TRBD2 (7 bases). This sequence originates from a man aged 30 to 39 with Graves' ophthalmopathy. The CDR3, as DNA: TGTGCCAGCAGTAGGGCTTTGGGGGGAGGGGGAGAGACCCAGTACTTC. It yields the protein CASSRALGGGGETQYF.